These T cell receptor beta chains were read from a single sample in a study of T cells in Graves' hyperthyroidism and ophthalmopathy. Using its own MiXCR run on the multiplex PCR reads, TCRdb lists one record per CDR3 protein. The sample includes some 150,000 distinct CDR3 sequences, 22% of them seen just once. Source material: blood. These receptors came from a woman aged 45 to 65 with Graves' hyperthyroidism that later progressed to Graves' ophthalmopathy. The CDR3 runs from the conserved cysteine through the conserved F or W. Fields, in order: V gene, D gene, CDR3 length, J gene, clone size, CDR3 protein. The D gene is left open where the match is weak. The listing skips clone size in some rows; elsewhere it reads once, few, many or a size class.

v_gene: TRBV2; d_gene: .; len: 13; j_gene: TRBJ1-1; abundance: .; CDR3aa: CASSEAHRGWAFF
v_gene: TRBV7-3; d_gene: .; len: 15; j_gene: TRBJ2-5; abundance: many; CDR3aa: CASSPGGKAGETQYF
v_gene: TRBV4-2; d_gene: TRBD2; len: 16; j_gene: TRBJ2-1; abundance: few; CDR3aa: CASSQEASGRYNEQFF
v_gene: TRBV19; d_gene: .; len: 15; j_gene: TRBJ1-5; abundance: many; CDR3aa: CASKMQGASNQPQHF
v_gene: TRBV20-1; d_gene: TRBD2; len: 17; j_gene: TRBJ2-3; abundance: .; CDR3aa: CSAIPTSGSDWVDTQYF
v_gene: TRBV5-5; d_gene: .; len: 14; j_gene: TRBJ2-1; abundance: many; CDR3aa: CASSLTTTSYEQFF
v_gene: TRBV11-2; d_gene: .; len: 14; j_gene: TRBJ2-7; abundance: .; CDR3aa: CASSPLNPPAEQYF
v_gene: TRBV7-8; d_gene: .; len: 14; j_gene: TRBJ2-7; abundance: .; CDR3aa: CASSYGGREAEQYF
v_gene: TRBV12-3/TRBV12-4; d_gene: TRBD1; len: 16; j_gene: TRBJ1-3; abundance: many; CDR3aa: CASSPSPGGKGNTIYF
v_gene: TRBV29-1; d_gene: TRBD1; len: 14; j_gene: TRBJ1-2; abundance: many; CDR3aa: CSVGKDRLGYGYTF
v_gene: TRBV6-1; d_gene: .; len: 14; j_gene: TRBJ1-2; abundance: .; CDR3aa: CASSPTGHNYGYTF
v_gene: TRBV6-1; d_gene: TRBD2; len: 17; j_gene: TRBJ2-4; abundance: few; CDR3aa: CATTGTSGVEAKNIQYF
v_gene: TRBV7-9; d_gene: TRBD2; len: 15; j_gene: TRBJ2-1; abundance: many; CDR3aa: CASSYSSGSYNEQFF
v_gene: TRBV19; d_gene: TRBD2; len: 14; j_gene: TRBJ2-1; abundance: few; CDR3aa: CASSTLASYNEQFF
v_gene: TRBV6-2/TRBV6-3; d_gene: .; len: 15; j_gene: TRBJ2-5; abundance: once; CDR3aa: CASTGGAAYQETQYF
v_gene: TRBV3-1; d_gene: .; len: 17; j_gene: TRBJ1-2; abundance: .; CDR3aa: CASSQHRSSGRGDGYTF
v_gene: TRBV20-1; d_gene: TRBD1; len: 15; j_gene: TRBJ2-5; abundance: many; CDR3aa: CSARKTGASQETQYF
v_gene: TRBV6-1; d_gene: TRBD1; len: 13; j_gene: TRBJ1-2; abundance: .; CDR3aa: CASRPAGGNGYTF
v_gene: TRBV29-1; d_gene: TRBD1; len: 12; j_gene: TRBJ2-5; abundance: many; CDR3aa: CSVWDSQETQYF
v_gene: TRBV24-1; d_gene: TRBD2; len: 16; j_gene: TRBJ2-1; abundance: few; CDR3aa: CATSDLPLAGVNEQFF
v_gene: TRBV3-1; d_gene: .; len: 17; j_gene: TRBJ2-7; abundance: .; CDR3aa: CASSQDLGRGGTYEQYF
v_gene: TRBV4-1; d_gene: .; len: 12; j_gene: TRBJ2-1; abundance: once; CDR3aa: CASSQGDPEQFF
v_gene: TRBV6-1; d_gene: TRBD2; len: 17; j_gene: TRBJ2-2; abundance: few; CDR3aa: CASSEASFGGGTGELFF
v_gene: TRBV5-5; d_gene: .; len: 15; j_gene: TRBJ1-2; abundance: many; CDR3aa: CASSPEPWGRGGYTF
v_gene: TRBV5-1; d_gene: .; len: 16; j_gene: TRBJ2-3; abundance: few; CDR3aa: CASSPGLSGITDTQYF
v_gene: TRBV30; d_gene: .; len: 11; j_gene: TRBJ2-3; abundance: .; CDR3aa: CAWSAQDTQYF
v_gene: TRBV6-2/TRBV6-3; d_gene: .; len: 12; j_gene: TRBJ2-1; abundance: .; CDR3aa: CASSYSADEQFF
v_gene: TRBV5-1; d_gene: .; len: 15; j_gene: TRBJ1-1; abundance: many; CDR3aa: CASSLLGTSNTEAFF
v_gene: TRBV3-1; d_gene: TRBD2; len: 15; j_gene: TRBJ2-7; abundance: .; CDR3aa: CASSRLAGERYEQYF
v_gene: TRBV4-1; d_gene: .; len: 15; j_gene: TRBJ2-7; abundance: few; CDR3aa: CASSQGGGVLGEQYF
v_gene: TRBV18; d_gene: .; len: 14; j_gene: TRBJ2-2; abundance: many; CDR3aa: CASSPLENTGELFF
v_gene: TRBV14; d_gene: .; len: 14; j_gene: TRBJ1-2; abundance: .; CDR3aa: CASSLGPGNYGYTF
v_gene: TRBV2; d_gene: TRBD1; len: 13; j_gene: TRBJ1-2; abundance: many; CDR3aa: CARGSRDRKGYTF